The entry below describes one T cell receptor (beta chain). This specimen comes from a study of control samples from healthy donors and cancer patients. In germline, CDR1 is SEHNR, CDR2 FQNEAQ (reference sequence). This CDR3 contains 12 residues. Trimming took 7 bases from V and 1 from J, leaving 7 bases between them. Method: immunoSEQ multiplex PCR; TCRdb's copy keeps in-frame clones and lacks some. The data show around 130,000 clones, less than 95% seen once. The TCR originated in a man between 25 and 39 years old in good health. Input material: blood. The V call is TRBV7-9, the J call TRBJ1-1; unclear D gene. DNA of the CDR3: TGTGCCAGCATGATTCAGAACACTGAAGCTTTCTTT. This sequence encodes CASMIQNTEAFF.